This T cell receptor (beta chain) was recorded in a study of T-cell memory formation after mild COVID-19. Germline V CDR1 and CDR2: MGHRA, YSYEKL. The CDR3 has 16 amino acids. Trimming took 5 bases from V and 4 from J, leaving 19 bases between them. Study results and limitations: While clones contracting from day 15 to 85 were balanced between CD4 and CD8, later expanders leaned CD4+.

TCRdb reprocessed the 5' RACE reads with MiXCR, giving one entry per CDR3 protein. The sample shows 300,000 to 400,000 distinct CDR3 sequences, more than 15% of them seen only once. Note on this clonotype: Its specificity is unknown.

The chain recombines TRBV4-1 with TRBJ2-3; TRBD2 is a possible D gene (6 bases). The receptor comes from a man younger than 35 who had mild COVID-19 (a few samples of this study predate the infection). Cell type and time point are not known. Sample: PBMCs or a T cell subset sorted from them (not recorded which). The CDR3 bases are TGCGCCAGCAGCACCCCCGGTGGAGGGCGCCCAGATACGCAGTATTTT. Amino acids: CASSTPGGGRPDTQYF.